The clone carrying this T cell receptor (beta chain) was detected ten times or more. Its antigen remains unidentified. These data come from a study of CD8 T cells in ankylosing spondylitis. Between the trimmed V and J ends, which lost 0 bases and 5 bases, there was a span of 17 bases. Per the germline V gene, CDR1 is LGHNA and CDR2 is YNFKEQ. This CDR3 has 17 amino acids. Regarding the study as a whole: Disease-linked clones were reportedly significantly enriched in matched ankylosing spondylitis synovial fluid.

TCRdb processed the 5' RACE reads anew with MiXCR; each CDR3 protein has one entry. The sample holds 250,000 to 400,000 distinct CDR3 sequences, roughly 12% seen once. Sequenced: blood, either unsorted or a sorted T cell fraction (not recorded which). The V gene is TRBV4-2, the J gene TRBJ2-1; D uncertain. This receptor was taken from a female donor with ankylosing spondylitis or in good health (not recorded which). The CDR3 DNA is TGTGCCAGCAGCCAAGAGGTGACCCGAAGCAGGAACAATGAGCAGTTCTTC. Its translation is CASSQEVTRSRNNEQFF.